A selection of T cell receptor beta chains follows, all from one sample in a study of response to subunit inactivated influenza vaccine. From the RT-PCR reads, TCRdb called clonotypes with MiXCR, one entry per CDR3 protein. The sample has just under 250,000 distinct CDR3 sequences; more than 10% are singletons. The sequencing here drew on non-naive T cells sorted from PBMCs, taken approximately 15 days before vaccination. The receptor source for this set is a man over 45 who received an inactivated influenza vaccine. The CDR3 runs from the conserved cysteine through the conserved F or W. Fields, in order: D gene, V gene, J gene, clone size, CDR3 protein, CDR3 DNA. D genes are given only for firm matches. The listing skips clone size in some rows; elsewhere it reads once, few, many or a size class.

>NA|TRBV2|TRBJ2-1|many
CASSGPPDKNEQFF
TGTGCCAGCAGCGGACCACCTGATAAGAATGAGCAGTTCTTC
>TRBD1|TRBV19|TRBJ2-7|many
CASSDQGQDPFKYF
TGTGCCAGTAGTGACCAGGGACAGGACCCCTTCAAGTACTTC
>TRBD1|TRBV28|TRBJ2-7|once
CASSLGLGTVSNEQYF
TGTGCCAGCAGTTTGGGTCTCGGGACAGTTTCGAACGAGCAGTACTTC
>NA|TRBV5-1|TRBJ2-5|NA
CASTLTWRANKETQYF
TGCGCCAGCACCCTGACCTGGCGGGCAAATAAAGAGACCCAGTACTTC
>TRBD1|TRBV12-3/TRBV12-4|TRBJ2-7|NA
CASSLGGDRAYEQYF
TGTGCCAGCAGTCTAGGCGGGGACAGGGCGTACGAGCAGTACTTC
>TRBD1|TRBV5-1|TRBJ2-3|few
CASSRSTGGLWADTQYF
TGCGCCAGCAGCAGATCGACAGGGGGCTTGTGGGCAGATACGCAGTATTTT
>TRBD2|TRBV25-1|TRBJ2-7|NA
CASSAGLPYEQYF
TGTGCCAGCAGTGCGGGACTACCCTACGAGCAGTACTTC
>TRBD1|TRBV7-9|TRBJ1-1|many
CASSPGQGFTEAFF
TGTGCCAGCAGCCCAGGACAGGGATTCACTGAAGCTTTCTTT
>NA|TRBV7-9|TRBJ2-2|NA
CASSWTTTGELFF
TGTGCCAGCAGCTGGACTACGACCGGGGAGCTGTTTTTT
>NA|TRBV18|TRBJ2-2|NA
CASSPPWPAGFGELFF
TGTGCCAGCTCACCACCGTGGCCAGCGGGCTTCGGGGAGCTGTTTTTT
>TRBD1|TRBV4-1|TRBJ2-5|few
CASSQRQGYQETQYF
TGCGCCAGCAGCCAGCGACAGGGGTACCAAGAGACCCAGTACTTC
>NA|TRBV2|TRBJ2-5|few
CASGAVPGAQYF
TGTGCCAGCGGAGCGGTACCAGGGGCCCAGTACTTC
>NA|TRBV10-3|TRBJ1-5|few
CAISADGNQPQHF
TGTGCCATCAGTGCCGACGGAAATCAGCCCCAGCATTTT
>NA|TRBV27|TRBJ1-5|few
CASSPGRGNQPQHF
TGTGCCAGCAGTCCGGGTCGGGGCAATCAGCCCCAGCATTTT
>NA|TRBV19|TRBJ2-6|NA
CASKVGAMGSGANVLTF
TGTGCCAGTAAAGTCGGAGCTATGGGCTCTGGGGCCAACGTCCTGACTTTC
>NA|TRBV6-5|TRBJ1-2|few
CASSYSSRIHYGYTF
TGTGCCAGCAGTTACTCTAGCAGGATCCACTATGGCTACACCTTC
>NA|TRBV5-1|TRBJ2-5|few
CASSLGASVKETQYF
TGCGCCAGCAGCTTGGGAGCTAGCGTAAAAGAGACCCAGTACTTC
>NA|TRBV6-2/TRBV6-3|TRBJ2-5|NA
CASTPGLETQYF
TGTGCCAGCACCCCGGGATTAGAGACCCAGTACTTC
>NA|TRBV7-9|TRBJ1-1|NA
CASSSQSNTEAFF
TGTGCCAGCAGCTCACAGTCAAACACTGAAGCTTTCTTT
>NA|TRBV7-2|TRBJ1-1|NA
CASSLEQVLNTEAFF
TGTGCCAGCAGCTTAGAACAGGTCTTGAACACTGAAGCTTTCTTT
>TRBD2|TRBV9|TRBJ2-5|few
CASSVSGGEETQYF
TGTGCCAGCAGCGTAAGCGGGGGGGAAGAGACCCAGTACTTC
>NA|TRBV7-2|TRBJ2-7|few
CASSLSGAEQYF
TGTGCCAGCAGCTTAAGTGGAGCCGAGCAGTACTTC
>TRBD2|TRBV20-1|TRBJ2-1|NA
CSARRTSAGEQFF
TGCAGTGCTAGGCGGACTAGCGCCGGTGAGCAGTTCTTC
>NA|TRBV24-1|TRBJ2-5|NA
CATSATGSGTQYF
TGTGCCACCAGTGCCACAGGGTCAGGGACCCAGTACTTC
>TRBD2|TRBV10-3|TRBJ2-3|few
CAIRGSQTSGRSGDTQYF
TGTGCCATCCGAGGTTCTCAGACTAGCGGGAGGTCGGGAGATACGCAGTATTTT
>NA|TRBV7-6|TRBJ2-2|NA
CASSLVDPIRTGELFF
TGTGCCAGCAGCTTAGTTGACCCCATTCGGACCGGGGAGCTGTTTTTT
>NA|TRBV24-1|TRBJ2-1|few
CATSDEGSALLRSYNEQFF
TGTGCCACCAGTGATGAGGGATCAGCATTATTACGCTCCTACAATGAGCAGTTCTTC
>TRBD1|TRBV20-1|TRBJ1-2|NA
CSARKGALNYGYTF
TGCAGTGCTAGAAAGGGGGCGTTGAACTATGGCTACACCTTC
>TRBD1|TRBV7-2|TRBJ2-7|few
CASSSRTGQFVEQYF
TGTGCCAGCAGCTCCCGGACAGGCCAATTTGTAGAGCAGTACTTC
>NA|TRBV3-1|TRBJ2-7|many
CASSQQGRSSYEQYF
TGTGCCAGCAGCCAACAGGGGCGCAGCTCCTACGAGCAGTACTTC
>TRBD1|TRBV18|TRBJ2-1|NA
CASSPPGQAYNEQFF
TGTGCCAGCTCACCACCGGGACAGGCCTACAATGAGCAGTTCTTC
>TRBD2|TRBV6-1|TRBJ2-1|many
CASRRSSGPYNEQFF
TGTGCCAGCAGAAGATCTAGCGGTCCTTACAATGAGCAGTTCTTC
>NA|TRBV20-1|TRBJ2-1|NA
CSAPNREGYNEQFF
TGCAGTGCTCCAAACAGGGAGGGCTACAATGAGCAGTTCTTC
>TRBD1|TRBV7-2|TRBJ2-3|few
CASSSGQGDTDTQYF
TGTGCCAGCAGCTCAGGACAGGGGGACACAGATACGCAGTATTTT
>NA|TRBV29-1|TRBJ1-1|few
CSVGRDTEAFF
TGCAGCGTGGGCAGGGATACTGAAGCTTTCTTT
>NA|TRBV25-1|TRBJ1-6|NA
CASSEDLAANSPLHF
TGTGCCAGCAGTGAAGATCTGGCGGCGAATTCACCCCTCCACTTT
>NA|TRBV10-3|TRBJ2-5|NA
CAISKGPEWETQYF
TGTGCCATCAGTAAGGGGCCCGAATGGGAGACCCAGTACTTC
>TRBD1|TRBV12-3/TRBV12-4|TRBJ1-1|many
CASSFQGGYTEAFF
TGTGCCAGCAGTTTTCAGGGGGGGTACACTGAAGCTTTCTTT
>NA|TRBV5-1|TRBJ2-5|NA
CASSKVGEETQYF
TGCGCCAGCAGCAAGGTGGGGGAAGAGACCCAGTACTTC
>TRBD1|TRBV7-3|TRBJ1-5|many
CASSLLGNDRVSNQPQHF
TGTGCCAGCAGCTTATTGGGGAACGACAGGGTGAGCAATCAGCCCCAGCATTTT
>NA|TRBV6-2/TRBV6-3|TRBJ1-4|NA
CASSPFGGRGEKLFF
TGTGCCAGCAGCCCCTTCGGGGGACGAGGAGAAAAACTGTTTTTT
>NA|TRBV12-3/TRBV12-4|TRBJ1-3|medium-sized
CASSPGLDTIYF
TGTGCCAGCAGTCCGGGTTTGGACACCATATATTTT
>NA|TRBV7-2|TRBJ1-2|few
CASSHVGRGGYGYTF
TGTGCCAGCAGCCACGTGGGGAGGGGGGGCTATGGCTACACCTTC
>NA|TRBV10-2|TRBJ1-5|NA
CASDTGNQPQHF
TGCGCCAGCGACACAGGCAATCAGCCCCAGCATTTT
>NA|TRBV4-3|TRBJ2-2|NA
CASSQDNGAGRVYTGELFF
TGCGCCAGCAGCCAAGATAATGGAGCTGGTAGGGTTTACACCGGGGAGCTGTTTTTT
>NA|TRBV5-1|TRBJ2-5|NA
CASSSGGLRETQYF
TGCGCCAGCAGCTCCGGCGGGCTGCGTGAGACCCAGTACTTC
>TRBD1|TRBV3-1|TRBJ2-1|NA
CASSKQVPWTGVVNEQFF
TGTGCCAGCAGCAAGCAAGTCCCCTGGACAGGGGTGGTTAATGAGCAGTTCTTC
>TRBD1|TRBV4-2|TRBJ1-6|few
CASSRDRGSYNSPLHF
TGTGCCAGCAGCCGGGACAGGGGCTCCTATAATTCACCCCTCCACTTT
>NA|TRBV4-1|TRBJ1-2|NA
CASSQDSAAANYGYTF
TGCGCCAGCAGCCAAGACTCGGCCGCCGCTAACTATGGCTACACCTTC
>TRBD2|TRBV6-2/TRBV6-3|TRBJ2-1|few
CASLRRGGRNEQFF
TGTGCCAGTCTGAGGCGGGGGGGGAGAAATGAGCAGTTCTTC
>TRBD1|TRBV2|TRBJ1-5|few
CASRETGLDQPQHF
TGTGCCAGCAGGGAGACAGGGCTCGATCAGCCCCAGCATTTT
>NA|TRBV12-3/TRBV12-4|TRBJ1-1|few
CASSQPWGAFF
TGTGCCAGCAGCCAACCTTGGGGGGCTTTCTTT